This is a list of T cell receptor beta chains from one sample in a study of T cell repertoires and HLA-DP antigens. Sequencing used immunoSEQ multiplex PCR; TCRdb keeps in-frame clones, though not all of them. Of approximately 90,000 clones in the sample, roughly nine tenths were seen once. Antigens for these TCRs are unknown. The sequencing sample was made of CD4+ T cells from PBMCs. Receptors were obtained from a man between 50 and 59 years old in good health and CMV-seronegative. The CDR3 runs from the conserved cysteine through the conserved F or W. A D gene is named only where the DNA matches it firmly.

d_call: NA
v_call: TRBV2
j_call: TRBJ2-7
cdr3_length: 14
cdr3_aa: CASSVLHALGEQYF
cdr3_nt: TGTGCCAGCAGTGTACTACACGCCCTCGGGGAGCAGTACTTC

d_call: NA
v_call: TRBV15
j_call: TRBJ1-3
cdr3_length: 14
cdr3_aa: CATPGPGGGNTIYF
cdr3_nt: TGTGCAACCCCCGGTCCGGGGGGAGGAAACACCATATATTTT

d_call: NA
v_call: TRBV19
j_call: TRBJ1-3
cdr3_length: 14
cdr3_aa: CASSIGSSGNTIYF
cdr3_nt: TGTGCCAGTAGTATTGGCAGCTCTGGAAACACCATATATTTT

d_call: NA
v_call: TRBV5-1
j_call: TRBJ1-3
cdr3_length: 15
cdr3_aa: CASSFEGQVRNTIYF
cdr3_nt: TGCGCCAGCAGCTTCGAGGGACAAGTGCGAAACACCATATATTTT

d_call: NA
v_call: TRBV6-6
j_call: TRBJ1-3
cdr3_length: 14
cdr3_aa: CASTKGGPGNTIYF
cdr3_nt: TGTGCCAGCACCAAGGGGGGGCCTGGAAACACCATATATTTT

d_call: TRBD1
v_call: TRBV7-2
j_call: TRBJ2-3
cdr3_length: 14
cdr3_aa: CASSSGTGGDTQYF
cdr3_nt: TGTGCCAGCAGCTCCGGGACAGGGGGGGATACGCAGTATTTT

d_call: NA
v_call: TRBV11-2
j_call: TRBJ2-5
cdr3_length: 15
cdr3_aa: CASSLEALREETQYF
cdr3_nt: TGTGCCAGCAGCTTAGAGGCCCTAAGGGAGGAGACCCAGTACTTC

d_call: TRBD2
v_call: TRBV6-6
j_call: TRBJ2-2
cdr3_length: 16
cdr3_aa: CASSLSGTSGRGELFF
cdr3_nt: TGTGCCAGCAGCCTCTCCGGGACTAGCGGGAGGGGGGAGCTGTTTTTT

d_call: NA
v_call: TRBV5-1
j_call: TRBJ2-7
cdr3_length: 14
cdr3_aa: CASSLERSSYEQYF
cdr3_nt: TGCGCCAGCAGCTTAGAAAGGAGCTCCTACGAGCAGTACTTC

d_call: TRBD1
v_call: TRBV18
j_call: TRBJ1-1
cdr3_length: 16
cdr3_aa: CASSPETGGRRTEAFF
cdr3_nt: TGTGCCAGCTCACCGGAAACAGGGGGCCGGAGGACTGAAGCTTTCTTT

d_call: NA
v_call: TRBV4-1
j_call: TRBJ1-1
cdr3_length: 14
cdr3_aa: CASSQDSVNTEAFF
cdr3_nt: TGCGCCAGCAGCCAAGATTCGGTAAACACTGAAGCTTTCTTT

d_call: NA
v_call: TRBV6-5
j_call: TRBJ2-2
cdr3_length: 15
cdr3_aa: CASARRGLNTGELFF
cdr3_nt: TGTGCCAGCGCGAGAAGGGGCTTGAACACCGGGGAGCTGTTTTTT

d_call: NA
v_call: TRBV14
j_call: TRBJ1-4
cdr3_length: 17
cdr3_aa: CASSQAMGGLGNEKLFF
cdr3_nt: TGTGCCAGCAGCCAAGCGATGGGGGGGCTAGGGAATGAAAAACTGTTTTTT

d_call: TRBD2
v_call: TRBV7-2
j_call: TRBJ2-1
cdr3_length: 16
cdr3_aa: CASSFPAGGIVNEQFF
cdr3_nt: TGTGCCAGCAGCTTTCCAGCGGGAGGGATAGTCAATGAGCAGTTCTTC

d_call: TRBD1
v_call: TRBV25-1
j_call: TRBJ2-7
cdr3_length: 15
cdr3_aa: CASSDGTGGRHEQYF
cdr3_nt: TGTGCCAGCAGTGATGGGACAGGGGGGCGCCACGAGCAGTACTTC

d_call: NA
v_call: TRBV6-5
j_call: TRBJ1-2
cdr3_length: 16
cdr3_aa: CASSLRTAGLNYGYTF
cdr3_nt: TGTGCCAGCAGTTTAAGGACTGCGGGTTTGAACTATGGCTACACCTTC

d_call: NA
v_call: TRBV11-2
j_call: TRBJ2-2
cdr3_length: 11
cdr3_aa: CASSNSGELFF
cdr3_nt: TGTGCCAGCAGCAATTCCGGGGAGCTGTTTTTT